Presented here are 21 T cell receptor beta chains from one specimen sequenced in a study of cytomegalovirus exposure and HLA in healthy donors. The PCR used 60 Vbeta and 13 Jbeta primers. TCRdb's copy holds only in-frame clones and misses some; the assay was immunoSEQ multiplex PCR. The repertoire holds a few hundred thousand clones, with around 80% as singletons. Sequencing used PBMCs. The receptor source for this set is a girl aged 2 to 10 in good health and CMV-seronegative.

The chain combines TRBV2 with TRBJ2-1; tentatively, D is TRBD1 (5 bases). V was cut by 0 bases and J by 10 bases, with 7 bases left in between. This CDR3 region has 12 residues. Germline V lookup: CDR1 SNHLY, CDR2 FYNNEI. Written as DNA, the CDR3 is TGTGCCAGCAGTGAAGCAGGGGCCGAGCAGTTCTTC. Its translation: CASSEAGAEQFF.

The chain employs TRBV2 and TRBJ1-2; unclear D gene. Germline V gene sequence: CDR1 SNHLY, CDR2 FYNNEI. V shed 8 bases and J shed 8 bases, with 21 bases lying between them. The CDR3 is 14 amino acids. DNA for the CDR3: TGTGCCAGCGAAGGAGTAAAGCTTGATTGGGGCTACACCTTC. Amino acid sequence: CASEGVKLDWGYTF.

The rearrangement joins TRBV9 to TRBJ2-7, with TRBD2 as a possible D gene (6 bases). Deletions cut 0 bases from V and 2 bases from J, with 12 bases between. CDR1 SGDLS and CDR2 YYNGEE come from the germline V gene. The CDR3 spans 15 residues. CDR3 coding DNA: TGTGCCAGCAGCGTAGGGTGGCGGGGAGCCTACGAGCAGTACTTC. Encoded protein: CASSVGWRGAYEQYF.

This clone was detected only a few times. V and J are TRBV7-2 and TRBJ2-7; the D is unclear. Germline values: CDR1 SGHTA, CDR2 FQGNSA. CDR3 length: 12 residues. Trimming removed 5 bases from V and 2 bases from J, with 7 bases in between. CDR3 DNA: TGTGCCAGCAGCGACAAGGCCTACGAGCAGTACTTC. Residues: CASSDKAYEQYF. Complete variable domain (other parts from reference TRBV7-2 and TRBJ2-7): GAGVSQSPSNKVTEKGKDVELRCDPISGHTALYWYRQSLGQGLEFLIYFQGNSAPDKSGLPSDRFSAERTGGSVSTLTIQRTQQEDSAVYLCASSDKAYEQYFGPGTRLTVT.

The chain is built from TRBV14 and TRBJ2-1; D may be TRBD2 (5 bases). Trimming shortened V by 1 base and J by 3 bases, and 22 bases separated the two germline ends. Per the germline V gene, CDR1 is SGHDN and CDR2 is FVKESK. The CDR3 is made up of 19 amino acids. The CDR3 coding sequence is TGTGCCAGCAGCCAAGGGCATGGAACCGGGATCCTTCTCTACAATGAGCAGTTCTTC. Protein sequence: CASSQGHGTGILLYNEQFF.

The rearrangement uses TRBV9 and TRBJ1-1; 8 nucleotides align to TRBD1. The V and J ends lost 4 bases and 9 bases, in that order; junction bases with no gene match: 8. Looked up from germline, CDR1 is SGDLS and CDR2 is YYNGEE. CDR3 length equals 13 residues. The DNA of the CDR3 is TGTGCCAGCAGCCCCAGGACAGGGTTTCAAGCTTTCTTT. Translating it yields CASSPRTGFQAFF.

This clone showed up just once. The gene calls are TRBV11-2 and TRBJ2-1; 8 bases are shared with TRBD2. The germline V gene encodes CDR1 SGHAT and CDR2 FQNNGV. CDR3 length equals 16 residues. The V segment lost 1 base and the J segment 5 bases; nucleotides outside the gene matches: 7. The CDR3 loop reads CASSLVAGTRDNEQFF. CDR3 DNA: TGTGCCAGCAGCTTAGTGGCCGGGACTAGGGACAATGAGCAGTTCTTC. Full variable domain (remainder filled in from reference TRBV11-2 and TRBJ2-1): EAGVAQSPRYKIIEKRQSVAFWCNPISGHATLYWYQQILGQGPKLLIQFQNNGVVDDSQLPKDRFSAERLKGVDSTLKIQPAKLEDSAVYLCASSLVAGTRDNEQFFGPGTRLTVL.

The rearrangement uses TRBV13 and TRBJ1-3; 7 nucleotides agree with TRBD1. This CDR3 is built from 15 residues. The J segment lost 3 bases and the V segment lost 8 bases, leaving 10 bases of the junction unmatched. Germline V gives CDR1 PRHDT, CDR2 FYEKMQ (reference sequence). CDR3 nucleotide sequence: TGTGCCAGCGTACCACAGGGGTATGTTGGAAACACCATATATTTT. Translated: CASVPQGYVGNTIYF.

This chain uses TRBV27 with TRBJ1-2; no clear D. The V end was cut by 0 bases, the J end by 0 bases, with 11 bases between. The CDR3 has 16 residues. The germline gives CDR1 MNHEY, CDR2 SMNVEV (reference sequence). The CDR3: CASSLSSRGSNYGYTF. As DNA, the CDR3 is TGTGCCAGCAGTTTATCGTCTAGAGGGTCTAACTATGGCTACACCTTC.

The chain is built from TRBV29-1 and TRBJ1-4, with unresolved D. The V end was cut by 7 bases, the J end by 0 bases, with 9 bases between. CDR1 and CDR2 from the germline V gene are SQVTM and ANQGSEA. This CDR3 region has 13 residues. The CDR3 protein is CSASPPTNEKLFF. DNA for the CDR3: TGCAGCGCCTCCCCCCCAACTAATGAAAAACTGTTTTTT.

This chain links TRBV5-1 with TRBJ2-1; TRBD2 matches at 8 bases. The CDR3 sequence is 13 residues long. Germline trimming cut 0 bases from V and 10 bases from J; bases unmatched to any gene: 3. Germline V gene sequence: CDR1 SGHRS, CDR2 YFSETQ. CDR3 in amino acids: CASSLVGGREQFF. CDR3 in DNA: TGCGCCAGCAGCTTGGTCGGCGGGAGGGAGCAGTTCTTC.

This chain uses TRBV4-1 with TRBJ2-5; TRBD1 agrees at 9 bases. This CDR3 is built from 18 residues. Germline values: CDR1 MGHRA, CDR2 YSYEKL. V lost 1 base, J lost 11 bases, and 20 bases stayed unmatched. DNA of the CDR3: TGCGCCAGCAGCCAAGCCTCCGGGACAGGGCTAATCATTTGGGAGCAGTACTTC. Encoded protein: CASSQASGTGLIIWEQYF.

The rearrangement links TRBV7-9 to TRBJ1-5; 8 bases align to TRBD1. The V segment lost 4 bases and the J segment 6 bases; nucleotides outside the gene matches: 11. Germline assignment: CDR1 SEHNR and CDR2 FQNEAQ (reference sequence). The CDR3 has 16 amino acids. The CDR3 region is CASSSGSGGQGQPQHF. In DNA form, the CDR3 reads TGTGCCAGCAGCTCGGGGTCAGGGGGCCAGGGTCAGCCCCAGCATTTT.

The chain combines TRBV5-1 with TRBJ1-1, with TRBD1 identical over 7 bases. V shed 4 bases and J 4 bases; nucleotides not matched to a gene: 10. The length of the CDR3 is 15 residues. Germline V CDR1 and CDR2: SGHRS, YFSETQ. CDR3 residues: CASSPLDRAGTEAFF. DNA of the CDR3: TGCGCCAGCAGCCCCCTCGACAGGGCTGGCACTGAAGCTTTCTTT.

The V gene is TRBV30, the J gene TRBJ1-6, with D possibly matching TRBD1 (5 bases). CDR1 GTSNPN and CDR2 SVGIG come from the germline V gene (reference sequence). The CDR3 length is 15 residues. V shed 1 base and J shed 7 bases, with 14 bases lying between them. Written as DNA, the CDR3 is TGTGCCTGGAGTGGTGGGGGGGTCGGCAATTCACCCCTCCACTTT. This gives the protein CAWSGGGVGNSPLHF.

The chain employs TRBV5-5 and TRBJ2-7; 8 nucleotides match TRBD1. Per germline, CDR1 SGHKS and CDR2 YYEKEE (reference sequence). Unmatched junction bases numbered 5, after V lost 0 bases and J lost 3 bases. There are 15 residues in the CDR3. The CDR3 region is CASSLAGTGHYEQYF. The CDR3, as DNA: TGTGCCAGCAGCTTGGCCGGGACAGGTCACTACGAGCAGTACTTC.

The chain employs TRBV15 and TRBJ1-6, with TRBD1 identical over 7 bases. Germline V CDR1 and CDR2: LNHNV, YYDKDF (reference sequence). With V trimmed by 0 bases and J by 10 bases, 18 bases remained unmatched. The CDR3 loop spans 19 amino acids. The CDR3: CATSRDAELYRGVRSPLHF. In DNA form, the CDR3 reads TGTGCCACCAGCAGAGATGCCGAGCTTTACAGGGGAGTCAGGTCACCCCTCCACTTT.

The chain carries TRBV2 and TRBJ1-2; perhaps TRBD1 as D (5 bases). The CDR3 has 16 residues. V lost 0 bases, J lost 2 bases, and 13 bases lay in between. Germline assignment: CDR1 SNHLY and CDR2 FYNNEI. CDR3 residues: CASSEALGGENYGYTF. CDR3 nucleotides: TGTGCCAGCAGTGAAGCTCTTGGGGGGGAGAACTATGGCTACACCTTC.

This chain connects TRBV7-9 to TRBJ1-6; TRBD1 agrees at 9 bases. From germline, CDR1 is SEHNR and CDR2 FQNEAQ (reference sequence). V shed 5 bases, J shed 9 bases, and the junction held 5 bases outside the gene matches. The CDR3 extends over 14 amino acids. The CDR3 sequence is CASSRDRDFSPLHF. DNA for the CDR3: TGTGCCAGCAGCCGGGACAGGGATTTTTCACCCCTCCACTTT.

The rearrangement links TRBV7-8 to TRBJ2-5; the D gene is possibly TRBD2 (5 bases). The CDR3 is 14 amino acids. V was clipped by 5 bases and J by 2 bases, with 12 bases between them. The V gene's germline CDR1 is SGHVS and CDR2 FQNEAQ. The CDR3 DNA is TGTGCCAGCAGCCTGAGGGCCTCTCAAGAGACCCAGTACTTC. This sequence encodes CASSLRASQETQYF.

The V and J genes are TRBV7-9 and TRBJ1-2, with D possibly TRBD1 on 6 matching bases. The CDR3 spans 14 residues. Trimming pared 5 bases from V and 5 bases from J, leaving 15 bases between. The V gene's germline CDR1 is SEHNR and CDR2 FQNEAQ (reference sequence). CDR3 coding DNA: TGTGCCAGCAGCCGATTCGACAGGTTTTATGGCTACACCTTC. Its protein product is CASSRFDRFYGYTF.